This TCR beta chain was sequenced in a study of blood T cell repertoires in COVID-19. Across the study: The study drew acute and convalescent COVID-19 samples from the United States, Italy and Spain. From T cells, B-cell-depleted T cells, or PBMCs came the material, which was cDNA or gDNA.

This CDR3 has 12 residues. Germline V lookup: CDR1 SGDLS, CDR2 YYNGEE. V shed 3 bases and J shed 3 bases, with 6 bases lying between them. Source study methods: Estimation of nucleated cell counts was performed using reference gene primer amplification. Here immunoSEQ multiplex PCR was the method, and the copy in TCRdb shows in-frame clones only, minus some. From that table come the V and J calls and clone size; the DNA was used to work out D and trimming. The data contain about 270,000 clones, about nine tenths of them singletons. Comments on this clone: Other DNA sequences within the sample encode an identical CDR3.

In Seattle, patients joined the study during active infection and were tracked longitudinally. This chain links TRBV9 with TRBJ1-1; D call uncertain. The receptor comes from a person in their late teens or twenties with COVID-19, enrolled during active disease. Sequencing input: peripheral blood. CDR3 sequence (DNA): TGTGCCAGCAGCGCCCCTGACACTGAAGCTTTCTTT. This translates into CASSAPDTEAFF.